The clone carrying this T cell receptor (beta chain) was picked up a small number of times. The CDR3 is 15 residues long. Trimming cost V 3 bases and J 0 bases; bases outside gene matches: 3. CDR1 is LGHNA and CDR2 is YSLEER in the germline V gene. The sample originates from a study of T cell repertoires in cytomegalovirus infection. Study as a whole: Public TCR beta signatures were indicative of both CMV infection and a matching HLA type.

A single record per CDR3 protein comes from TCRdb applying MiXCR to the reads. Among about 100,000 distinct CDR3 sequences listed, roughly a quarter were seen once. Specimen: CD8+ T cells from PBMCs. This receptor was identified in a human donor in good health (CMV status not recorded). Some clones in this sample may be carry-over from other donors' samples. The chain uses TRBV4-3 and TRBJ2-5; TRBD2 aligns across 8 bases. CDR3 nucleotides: TGCGCCAGCAGCCAGGCGGGGGGATACCAAGAGACCCAGTACTTC. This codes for CASSQAGGYQETQYF.